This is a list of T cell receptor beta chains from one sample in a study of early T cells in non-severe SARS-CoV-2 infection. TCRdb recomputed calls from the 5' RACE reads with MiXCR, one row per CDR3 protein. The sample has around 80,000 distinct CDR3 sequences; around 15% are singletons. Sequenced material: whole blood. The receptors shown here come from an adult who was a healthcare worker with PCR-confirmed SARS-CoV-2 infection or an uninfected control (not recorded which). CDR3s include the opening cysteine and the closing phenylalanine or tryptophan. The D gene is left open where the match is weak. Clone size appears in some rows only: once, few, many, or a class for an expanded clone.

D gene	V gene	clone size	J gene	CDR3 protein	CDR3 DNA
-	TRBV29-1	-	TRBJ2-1	CSVGRLVGSNEQFF	TGCAGCGTTGGAAGACTAGTTGGAAGCAATGAGCAGTTCTTC
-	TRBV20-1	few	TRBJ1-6	CSATLQGYNSPLHF	TGCAGTGCTACATTACAGGGTTATAATTCACCCCTCCACTTT
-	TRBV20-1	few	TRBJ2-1	CSARDPREGNEQFF	TGCAGTGCTAGAGATCCGAGGGAAGGCAATGAGCAGTTCTTC
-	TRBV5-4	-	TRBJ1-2	CASSLDGGYGYTF	TGTGCCAGCAGCTTGGATGGCGGCTATGGCTACACCTTC
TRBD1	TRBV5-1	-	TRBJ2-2	CASSLAGGVLIGELFF	TGCGCCAGCAGCTTGGCAGGGGGAGTCTTGATCGGGGAGCTGTTTTTT
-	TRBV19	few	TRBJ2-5	CASSSQRETQYF	TGTGCCAGTAGCTCACAGCGGGAGACCCAGTACTTC
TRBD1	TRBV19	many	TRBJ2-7	CASSIGDSLLSYEQYF	TGTGCCAGTAGTATTGGGGACAGCCTACTCTCCTACGAGCAGTACTTC
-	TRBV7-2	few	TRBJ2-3	CASSGRLLKRTDTQYF	TGTGCCAGCAGCGGCCGGCTTCTCAAACGCACAGATACGCAGTATTTT
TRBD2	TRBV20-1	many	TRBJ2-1	CSAAARLAEYNEQFF	TGCAGTGCCGCAGCTAGGCTAGCGGAGTACAATGAGCAGTTCTTC
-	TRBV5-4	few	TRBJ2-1	CASSHRVPNNEQFF	TGTGCCAGCAGCCACAGGGTCCCTAACAATGAGCAGTTCTTC
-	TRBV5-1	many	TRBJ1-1	CASSHRVESEAFF	TGCGCCAGCAGCCACCGGGTAGAATCTGAAGCTTTCTTT
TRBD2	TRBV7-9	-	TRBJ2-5	CASSSGTSGNLQETQYF	TGTGCCAGCAGCTCCGGGACTAGCGGAAATCTCCAAGAGACCCAGTACTTC
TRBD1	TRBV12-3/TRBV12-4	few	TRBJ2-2	CASSRDQGATGELFF	TGTGCCAGCAGTCGAGATCAGGGGGCCACCGGGGAGCTGTTTTTT
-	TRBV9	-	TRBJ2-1	CASSVGGAAYNEQFF	TGTGCCAGCAGCGTAGGCGGGGCCGCCTACAATGAGCAGTTCTTC
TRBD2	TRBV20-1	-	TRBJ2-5	CSARDRLAGGETQYF	TGCAGTGCTAGAGATCGACTAGCGGGGGGAGAGACCCAGTACTTC
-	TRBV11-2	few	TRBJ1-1	CASTSDRDSLKAFF	TGTGCCAGCACCTCGGACCGAGACTCACTGAAAGCTTTCTTT
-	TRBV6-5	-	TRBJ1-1	CASSDALDSNKGAFF	TGTGCCAGCAGTGACGCGCTGGACTCTAACAAGGGAGCTTTCTTT
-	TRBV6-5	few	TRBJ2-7	CASSYGPYEQYF	TGTGCCAGCAGTTACGGTCCCTACGAGCAGTACTTC
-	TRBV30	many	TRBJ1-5	CAWSGSNQPQHF	TGTGCCTGGAGTGGAAGCAATCAGCCCCAGCATTTT
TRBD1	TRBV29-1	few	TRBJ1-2	CSVFDRGDYGYTF	TGCAGCGTGTTCGACAGGGGAGACTATGGCTACACCTTC
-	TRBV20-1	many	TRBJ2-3	CSARPTTFSGQYF	TGCAGTGCTAGACCGACAACCTTTAGTGGGCAGTATTTT
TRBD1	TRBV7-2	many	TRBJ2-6	CASSSRQGEGSGANVLTF	TGTGCCAGCAGCTCCCGACAGGGCGAAGGCTCTGGGGCCAACGTCCTGACTTTC
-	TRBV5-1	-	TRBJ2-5	CASSSRTIQETQYF	TGCGCCAGCAGCTCCAGGACAATCCAAGAGACCCAGTACTTC
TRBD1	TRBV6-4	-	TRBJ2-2	CASSVDRGHTGELFF	TGTGCCAGCAGCGTTGACAGGGGCCACACCGGGGAGCTGTTTTTT
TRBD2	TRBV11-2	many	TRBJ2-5	CAPPGGSGGIQETQYF	TGTGCCCCGCCGGGGGGTAGCGGGGGGATCCAAGAGACCCAGTACTTC
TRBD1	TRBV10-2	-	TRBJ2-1	CASTRTGSLGYNEQFF	TGCGCCAGCACCAGGACAGGGTCGTTGGGTTACAATGAGCAGTTCTTC
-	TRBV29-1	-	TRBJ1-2	CSVDGPAPYGYTF	TGCAGCGTTGACGGACCCGCTCCCTATGGCTACACCTTC
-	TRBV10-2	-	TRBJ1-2	CASSEGAMLDYGYTF	TGCGCCAGCAGTGAGGGGGCCATGTTGGACTATGGCTACACCTTC
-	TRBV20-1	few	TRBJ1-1	CSARVLGDRTEAFF	TGCAGTGCTAGAGTATTGGGGGATAGAACTGAAGCTTTCTTT
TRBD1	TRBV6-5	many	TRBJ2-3	CASSYNRDRLPDTQYF	TGTGCCAGCAGTTACAATCGGGACAGGCTGCCAGATACGCAGTATTTT
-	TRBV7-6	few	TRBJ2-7	CASSLPRGSYEQYF	TGTGCCAGCAGCCTACCTCGCGGCAGCTACGAGCAGTACTTC
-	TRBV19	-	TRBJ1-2	CASSIGEGGYTF	TGTGCCAGTAGTATAGGAGAGGGCGGCTACACCTTC
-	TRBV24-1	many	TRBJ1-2	CATSDAKQNYGYTF	TGTGCCACCAGTGATGCCAAGCAGAACTATGGCTACACCTTC
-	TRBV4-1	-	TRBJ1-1	CASSPILNVGAFF	TGCGCCAGCAGTCCGATTTTGAATGTGGGAGCTTTCTTT
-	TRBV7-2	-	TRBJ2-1	CASSLNGGGLDEQFF	TGTGCCAGCAGCTTAAATGGAGGGGGCTTGGATGAGCAGTTCTTC
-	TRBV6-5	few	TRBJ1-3	CASSNTKNTIYF	TGTGCCAGCAGTAATACTAAAAACACCATATATTTT
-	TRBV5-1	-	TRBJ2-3	CASKGLGGRGDTQYF	TGCGCCAGCAAAGGGCTGGGGGGCCGGGGAGATACGCAGTATTTT
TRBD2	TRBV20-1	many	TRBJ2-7	CSARLKGGDPYEQYF	TGCAGTGCTAGACTCAAGGGAGGGGACCCCTACGAGCAGTACTTC
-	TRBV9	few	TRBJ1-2	CASSGPYGYTF	TGTGCCAGCAGCGGACCCTATGGCTACACCTTC
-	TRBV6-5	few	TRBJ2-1	CASSYGRGGMDEQFF	TGTGCCAGCAGTTACGGCAGGGGCGGGATGGATGAGCAGTTCTTC
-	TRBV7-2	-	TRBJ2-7	CASSYQGSRQYF	TGTGCCAGCAGCTATCAAGGGAGCAGGCAGTACTTC
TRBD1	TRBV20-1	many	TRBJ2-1	CSALGGTGGNEQFF	TGCAGTGCACTCGGAGGAACAGGGGGCAATGAGCAGTTCTTC
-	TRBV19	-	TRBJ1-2	CASSTSRGLYGYTF	TGTGCCAGTAGCACAAGCCGGGGTCTCTATGGCTACACCTTC
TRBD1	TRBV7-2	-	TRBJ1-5	CASSPRGTDYNRPQHF	TGTGCCAGCAGCCCACGAGGGACAGATTATAATCGGCCCCAGCATTTT
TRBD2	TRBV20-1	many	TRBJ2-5	CSARSGAQETQYF	TGCAGTGCTCGTAGCGGGGCACAAGAGACCCAGTACTTC
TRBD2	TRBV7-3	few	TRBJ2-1	CASSPRQRGDNEQFF	TGTGCCAGCAGCCCACGACAGCGGGGGGATAATGAGCAGTTCTTC
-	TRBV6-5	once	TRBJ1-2	CASSYWRDTFLWTF	TGTGCCAGCAGTTACTGGAGAGACACCTTTTTGTGGACCTTC
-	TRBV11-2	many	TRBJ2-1	CASSLVGGAPNEQFF	TGTGCCAGCAGCTTAGTTGGCGGTGCCCCCAATGAGCAGTTCTTC
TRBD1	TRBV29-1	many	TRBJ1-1	CSVVNRGRGTTEAFF	TGCAGCGTTGTTAATCGGGGCAGGGGGACCACTGAAGCTTTCTTT
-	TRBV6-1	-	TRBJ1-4	CASSGAGEKLFF	TGTGCCAGCAGTGGTGCTGGGGAAAAACTGTTTTTT
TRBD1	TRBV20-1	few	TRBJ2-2	CSAYPGQGANGELFF	TGCAGTGCTTATCCGGGACAGGGGGCCAACGGGGAGCTGTTTTTT
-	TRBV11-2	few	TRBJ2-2	CASSWRTVNTGELFF	TGTGCCAGCAGCTGGAGGACAGTGAACACCGGGGAGCTGTTTTTT
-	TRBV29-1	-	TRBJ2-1	CSVDLFNEQFF	TGCAGCGTTGATTTGTTCAATGAGCAGTTCTTC
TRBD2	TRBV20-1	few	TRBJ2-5	CSAGTSGGTLRETQYF	TGCAGTGCTGGAACCAGCGGGGGGACGTTGCGGGAGACCCAGTACTTC